Below, 4 T cell receptor beta chains from the same sample are listed, as sequenced in a study of neurological immune-mediated disorders. MiXCR was run by TCRdb on the 5' RACE reads, yielding one entry per CDR3 protein. The sample gives about 76,000 distinct CDR3 sequences, 17% of which show up once; 15% is in the top ten. The sample was PBMCs. The receptors here all came from a woman aged 40 to 50 in good health.

In its sample, this clonotype was seen many times. The rearrangement links TRBV10-3 to TRBJ2-5, with D unclear. The ends were cut back, 2 bases at V and 5 bases at J, with 9 bases in the middle. The CDR3 contains 13 residues. Germline V lookup: CDR1 ENHRY, CDR2 SYGVKD. CDR3 DNA sequence: TGTGCCATCAGTGAGGACCTCTTGGAGACCCAGTACTTC. It is translated as CAISEDLLETQYF.

This clonotype was recorded at least ten times. V and J are TRBV5-1 and TRBJ1-1; the match to TRBD1 covers 7 bases. Germline loops: CDR1 SGHRS, CDR2 YFSETQ. The V and J ends lost 4 bases and 1 base, in that order; junction bases with no gene match: 10. The CDR3 totals 16 residues. The DNA of the CDR3 is TGCGCCAGCAGCCAAAGTCAACAGGGGCCGAACACTGAAGCTTTCTTT. It yields the protein CASSQSQQGPNTEAFF.

This clonotype turned up a few times. This chain uses TRBV4-3 with TRBJ2-2; D is unclear. The germline V gene has CDR1 LGHNA and CDR2 YSLEER. With 0 bases removed from V and 1 base from J, the gap between germline ends came to 3 bases. The CDR3 extends over 14 amino acids. In DNA form, the CDR3 reads TGCGCCAGCAGCCAAGACAGGAACACCGGGGAGCTGTTTTTT. Its protein product is CASSQDRNTGELFF.

This clonotype was counted many times. V and J are TRBV12-3 or TRBV12-4 and TRBJ2-3, with TRBD1 matching 9 bases. The V gene end was trimmed by 3 bases and the J gene end by 4 bases; junction bases not matched to a gene: 2. The CDR3 length is 14 residues. CDR3 coding DNA: TGTGCCAGCAGTTTCGACAGGGGGGCAGATACGCAGTATTTT. Translated: CASSFDRGADTQYF.